The present T cell receptor (beta chain) was sequenced within a study of cytomegalovirus exposure and HLA in healthy donors. Study-level findings and limits: Donors belonging to an Asian-associated ancestry cluster reportedly showed fewer N-insertions in productive TCRs than the approximately 690-donor mean, according to what a later analysis found. Specificity for CMV antigens was confirmed in vitro for a few of the CMV-associated chains. Being indistinguishable, some V segments were excluded, TRBV6-2 and TRBV6-3 among them. A link between a missense DCLRE1C variant and TCR beta V- and J-gene trimming emerged from a later analysis.

Trimming took 4 bases from V and 5 from J; bases not matched to a gene: 8. This CDR3 is 17 amino acids long. Per germline, CDR1 KGHSH and CDR2 LQKENI. A word on this clone: Antigen unknown.

60 Vbeta and 13 Jbeta primers were used in PCR. Method: immunoSEQ multiplex PCR; TCRdb's copy keeps in-frame clones and lacks some. This table has 150,000 to 200,000 clones, 70% to 85% appearing once. Specimen: PBMCs. The TCR was taken from a woman in her 30s in good health and CMV-seronegative. The chain recombines TRBV18 with TRBJ1-4; TRBD1 aligns across 12 bases. In nucleotides, the CDR3 is TGTGCCAGCTCACTCCGGGACAGGGGGCAGAGGAATGAAAAACTGTTTTTT. Protein product: CASSLRDRGQRNEKLFF. Using reference TRBV18 and TRBJ1-4 for the parts outside the CDR3, the full variable domain is NAGVMQNPRHLVRRRGQEARLRCSPMKGHSHVYWYRQLPEEGLKFMVYLQKENIIDESGMPKERFSAEFPKEGPSILRIQQVVRGDSAAYFCASSLRDRGQRNEKLFFGSGTQLSVL.